This T cell receptor (beta chain) originates from a study of blood T cell repertoires in COVID-19. TCRdb's copy holds only in-frame clones and misses some; the assay was immunoSEQ multiplex PCR. The sample includes 190,000 or so clones, about four fifths of them seen just once. Participants came from about 24 US areas, aged about 18 to 95 years. This CDR3 is built from 17 residues. Looked up from germline, CDR1 is KGHSH and CDR2 is LQKENI. Deletions cut 4 bases from V and 0 bases from J, with 18 bases between. Material: PBMCs or T cells enriched from blood (not recorded which). This clonotype was sampled from a man aged 40-55 years who had recovered from COVID-19. The chain carries TRBV18 and TRBJ1-1; no reliable D call. CDR3 loop: CASSLIAGRRMNTEAFF. The CDR3 DNA reads as TGTGCCAGCTCACTTATCGCTGGCAGGAGGATGAACACTGAAGCTTTCTTT.